What follows are 6 T cell receptor beta chains derived from one specimen sequenced in a study of blood T cell repertoires in COVID-19. Only in-frame clones appear in the TCRdb table, and some are missing; sequencing was by immunoSEQ multiplex PCR. The data hold 300,000 to 450,000 clones, with around 87% observed a single time. The sequenced material came from peripheral blood. The receptors were gathered from an older woman with COVID-19, enrolled during active disease.

The V call is TRBV2, the J call TRBJ1-5; D perhaps matches TRBD1 (6 bases). Germline V gene data show CDR1 as SNHLY and CDR2 as FYNNEI. CDR3 length: 14 residues. Trimming shortened V by 7 bases and J by 7 bases, and 17 bases separated the two germline ends. DNA for the CDR3: TGTGCCAGCACCCAAAGAGGGGGTTCACAGCCCCAGCATTTT. This codes for CASTQRGGSQPQHF. Based on the CDR3 plus reference TRBV2 and TRBJ1-5, the full variable domain is EPEVTQTPSHQVTQMGQEVILRCVPISNHLYFYWYRQILGQKVEFLVSFYNNEISEKSEIFDDQFSVERPDGSNFTLKIRSTKLEDSAMYFCASTQRGGSQPQHFGDGTRLSIL.

This chain connects TRBV2 to TRBJ2-7, with D possibly matching TRBD1 (5 bases). The CDR3 runs to 14 residues. Germline V gene sequence: CDR1 SNHLY, CDR2 FYNNEI. V was pared by 7 bases and J by 7 bases, with 20 bases between. This chain's CDR3 is CASNDDTGPHEQYF. In nucleotides, the CDR3 is TGTGCCAGCAATGATGACACAGGCCCCCATGAGCAGTACTTC.

V and J are TRBV5-1 and TRBJ2-7, with D perhaps TRBD1 (5 bases). Between the trimmed V and J ends, which lost 0 bases and 0 bases, there was a span of 13 bases. Germline lookup yields CDR1 SGHRS and CDR2 YFSETQ. The CDR3 has 16 amino acids. The CDR3 bases are TGCGCCAGCAGCTTGGCCTTGGGGCAGGACTCCTACGAGCAGTACTTC. It is translated as CASSLALGQDSYEQYF.

V is TRBV6-5 and J is TRBJ2-1, with D uncertain. The CDR3 is made up of 13 amino acids. V dropped 7 bases and J dropped 3 bases, with 10 bases sitting between them. The germline V gene encodes CDR1 MNHEY and CDR2 SVGAGI. CDR3 loop: CASTSNSYNEQFF. The CDR3 DNA reads as TGTGCCAGCACCTCCAACAGCTACAATGAGCAGTTCTTC.

This CDR3 is CASSLNRGLSEAFF. CDR3 nucleotides: TGCGCCAGCAGCTTGAACAGGGGGCTATCCGAAGCTTTCTTT. The genes are TRBV5-1 and TRBJ1-1; 9 nucleotides align to TRBD1. Germline loops: CDR1 SGHRS, CDR2 YFSETQ. V dropped 1 base and J dropped 8; count of bases not matched to a gene: 6. CDR3 length: 14 residues.

The rearrangement links TRBV24-1 to TRBJ2-1; TRBD1 aligns across 8 bases. The CDR3 runs to 17 residues. Germline V gene sequence: CDR1 KGHDR, CDR2 SFDVKD. V gave up 4 bases and J gave up 8 bases; unmatched junction bases: 15. The CDR3 DNA sequence: TGTGCCACCAGTGAACCTGGGACAGGACTTAGAGGATATGAGCAGTTCTTC. It specifies CATSEPGTGLRGYEQFF.